This T cell receptor (beta chain) is from a study of blood T cell repertoires in COVID-19 (dated by TCRdb to 2018 to 2020). A note on the overall study: Collaborator samples came from the United States, Italy and Spain and covered acute and convalescent phases of COVID-19. The prospective study material was composed of cDNA or gDNA derived from T cells, B-cell-depleted T cells, or PBMCs. Subjects who had been exposed to COVID-19, were actively infected with it, or had recovered from it provided the deeply sampled blood TCRbeta repertoires that made up the dataset. The repertoires were released in a freely available public database intended as a resource for research on the immune response to SARS-CoV-2. Samples came from the ongoing ImmuneRACE study (first 160 participants) plus 1,254 subjects from 6 global collaborators. The sample metadata nearly always contained a de-identified subject ID, COVID-19 status, age in years and sex. Where available, HLA class I and class II types were taken from metadata supplied by the sample provider and were not determined by assay-based typing.

Concerning this clone itself: Its binding antigen is unknown. Base quality data are lacking; no much larger clone is found one base away.

The research as a whole found: The amount of clinical and demographic metadata varied by source and participant and was provided uncurated.

Taken from the germline V gene (reference sequence), the CDR1 and CDR2 loops are LNHDA and SQIVND. The CDR3 numbers 17 residues from cysteine through phenylalanine. Only CDR3 DNA remains: 51 bases, in frame from the first base. Trimming accounts for 4 bases at V and 4 bases at J, while the number of junction bases matched to no gene is 7. The immunoSEQ Assay, a bias-controlled multiplex PCR, was used to amplify TCRbeta CDR3 regions from genomic DNA. Under the source paper's analysis protocol: Within the assay, amplification of reference gene primers was used to estimate how many nucleated cells each sample contained. To quantify the absolute abundance of each unique TCRbeta CDR3 rearrangement, sequence reads were collapsed and filtered. For each sample, productive Simpson clonality was calculated as the square root of Simpson's diversity index over productive rearrangements. In its TCRdb copy, this immuneACCESS table keeps in-frame sequences only and misses some clones. Where compared with another copy, unresolved V genes explain less than half of these, and the others have no known cause. V, J and clone size were drawn from that table, and D and trimming were deduced from the DNA. For this sample the table gives about 99,000 clones, of which 84% were detected only once. The leading ten clones occupy 2% of the sample.

The collaborating institutions used their own protocols to collect whole blood in K2EDTA tubes. For TCRbeta analysis, collaborators shipped samples in one of three forms: frozen whole blood, isolated PBMCs, or DNA extracted from either of those sample types. Recombination joined TRBV19 with TRBJ2-1, with 13 bases in between that match TRBD2. Sequencing used peripheral blood. The receptor's source is a man aged 70 or older with active or convalescent COVID-19. The DNA sequence is given as TGTGCCAGTAGTACCTGGACTAGCGGGGGACCGTACAATGAGCAGTTCTTC. Its amino acids are CASSTWTSGGPYNEQFF. Joined to the reference TRBV19 and TRBJ2-1 proteins, this CDR3 gives the full variable domain: DGGITQSPKYLFRKEGQNVTLSCEQNLNHDAMYWYRQDPGQGLRLIYYSQIVNDFQKGDIAEGYSVSREKKESFPLTVTSAQKNPTAFYLCASSTWTSGGPYNEQFFGPGTRLTVL.